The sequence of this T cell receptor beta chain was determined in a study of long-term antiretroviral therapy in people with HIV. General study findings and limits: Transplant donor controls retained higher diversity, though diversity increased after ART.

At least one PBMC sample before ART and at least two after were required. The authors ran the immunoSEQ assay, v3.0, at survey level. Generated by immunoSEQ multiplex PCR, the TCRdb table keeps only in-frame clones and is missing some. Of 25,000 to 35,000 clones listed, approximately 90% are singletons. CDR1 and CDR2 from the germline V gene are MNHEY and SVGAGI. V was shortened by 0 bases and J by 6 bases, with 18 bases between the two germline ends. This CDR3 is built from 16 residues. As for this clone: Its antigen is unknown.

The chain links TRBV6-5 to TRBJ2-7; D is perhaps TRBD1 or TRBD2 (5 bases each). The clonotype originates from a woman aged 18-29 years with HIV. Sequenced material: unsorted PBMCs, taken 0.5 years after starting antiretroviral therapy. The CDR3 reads CASSYSSAGPGGEQYF. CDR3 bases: TGTGCCAGCAGTTACTCGTCGGCAGGCCCTGGGGGCGAGCAGTACTTC.